This T cell receptor beta chain was sequenced for a study of T cell changes during pregnancy in multiple sclerosis. Sequencing was performed with immunoSEQ multiplex PCR; in TCRdb, only in-frame clones are kept and a portion is missing. Of 25,000 to 35,000 clones listed, 90% are singletons. Deletions cut 3 bases from V and 4 bases from J, with 7 bases between. CDR3 length: 13 residues. Per the germline V gene, CDR1 is MNHEY and CDR2 is SMNVEV (reference sequence). The source is a female donor in good health, enrolled as a control in a pregnancy study. The chain employs TRBV27 and TRBJ1-3; TRBD1 is a possible D gene (5 bases). This material consisted of CD4+ T cells from peripheral blood mononuclear cells, taken in the second trimester of pregnancy. The CDR3 sequence is CASSFTGGNTIYF. The DNA of the CDR3 is TGTGCCAGCAGTTTTACAGGAGGAAACACCATATATTTT.